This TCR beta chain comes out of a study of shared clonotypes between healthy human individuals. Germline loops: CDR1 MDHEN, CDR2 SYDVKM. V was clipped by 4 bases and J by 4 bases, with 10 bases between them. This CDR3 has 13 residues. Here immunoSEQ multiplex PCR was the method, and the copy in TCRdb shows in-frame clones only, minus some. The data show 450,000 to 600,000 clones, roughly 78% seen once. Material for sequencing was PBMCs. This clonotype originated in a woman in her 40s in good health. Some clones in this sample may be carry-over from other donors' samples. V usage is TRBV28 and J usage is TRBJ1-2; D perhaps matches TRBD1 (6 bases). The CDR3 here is CASSSTGIYGYTF. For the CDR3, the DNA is TGTGCCAGCAGTTCCACAGGGATCTATGGCTACACCTTC.